This T cell receptor (beta chain) was sequenced in a study of tumor-infiltrating lymphocytes in primary liver carcinoma. In the study overall: Men as well as women, aged 30 to 69 years, made up the patients. General observations from the study: Lower overlap was observed for tumor-adjacent and tumor-blood pairs relative to tumor region pairs. Tumor top-250-clone fraction significantly exceeded that of blood (p = 0.039).

This clonotype was counted many times. The antigen remains undetermined. Trimming shortened V by 6 bases and J by 1 base, and 9 bases separated the two germline ends. Germline V gene sequence: CDR1 SGHVS, CDR2 FQNEAQ. This CDR3 comprises 13 residues. Each 20-30 mg portion of unsorted bulk tissue served as the source for co-extraction of RNA and DNA. Each of the tumor samples contained in excess of 80% viable tumor cells. A constant-region primer served to make TCR beta cDNA from around 500 ng total RNA. Slightly modified ARM-PCR, run as three nested multiplex PCR rounds, produced the TCR beta libraries. The two initial PCR rounds, about 9 cycles each, used TRBV1-TRBV30 forward and C-beta reverse primers. Using its own MiXCR run on the multiplex PCR reads, TCRdb lists one record per CDR3 protein. The data show roughly 120,000 distinct CDR3 sequences, around 60% seen once.

The sequenced sample consisted of liver tumor tissue from sampling region 3. The subset here: tumor region T3, left-lateral pole. This receptor was identified in a woman aged 55 to 70 with primary liver carcinoma and hepatitis B virus infection. The V and J genes are TRBV7-8 and TRBJ1-1; D is unclear. CDR3 region: CASSSDGNTEAFF. The CDR3 DNA reads as TGTGCCAGCAGTTCGGACGGGAACACTGAAGCTTTCTTT.